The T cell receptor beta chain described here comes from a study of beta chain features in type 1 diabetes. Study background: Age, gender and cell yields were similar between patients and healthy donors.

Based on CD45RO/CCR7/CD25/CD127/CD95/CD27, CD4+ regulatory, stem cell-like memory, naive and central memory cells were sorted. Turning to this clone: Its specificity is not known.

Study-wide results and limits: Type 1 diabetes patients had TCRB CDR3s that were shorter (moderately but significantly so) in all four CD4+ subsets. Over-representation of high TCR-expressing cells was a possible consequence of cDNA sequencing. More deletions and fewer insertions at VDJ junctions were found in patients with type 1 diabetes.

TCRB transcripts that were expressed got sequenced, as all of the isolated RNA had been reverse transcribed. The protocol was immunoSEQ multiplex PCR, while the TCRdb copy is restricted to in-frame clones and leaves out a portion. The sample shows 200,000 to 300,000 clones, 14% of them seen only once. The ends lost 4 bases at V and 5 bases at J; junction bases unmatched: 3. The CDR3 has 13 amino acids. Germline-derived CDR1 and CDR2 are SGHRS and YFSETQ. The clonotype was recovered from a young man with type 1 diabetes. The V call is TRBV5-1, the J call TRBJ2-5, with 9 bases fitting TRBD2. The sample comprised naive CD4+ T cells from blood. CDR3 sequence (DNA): TGCGCCAGCAGCCTGAGCGGGAGGGAGACCCAGTACTTC. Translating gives CASSLSGRETQYF.